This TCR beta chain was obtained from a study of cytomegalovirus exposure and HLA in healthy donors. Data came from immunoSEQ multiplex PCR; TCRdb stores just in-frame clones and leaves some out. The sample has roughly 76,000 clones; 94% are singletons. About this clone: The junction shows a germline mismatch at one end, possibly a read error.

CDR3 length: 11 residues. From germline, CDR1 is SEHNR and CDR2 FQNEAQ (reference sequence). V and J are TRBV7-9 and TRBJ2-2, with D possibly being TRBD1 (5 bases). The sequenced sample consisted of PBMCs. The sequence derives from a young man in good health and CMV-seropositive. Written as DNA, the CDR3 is TGTGCCTGCAGGGTAGGGGTGAAGCTGTTTTTT. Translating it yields CACRVGVKLFF.